This T cell receptor beta chain was recovered during a study of T cell responses to AZD1222 COVID-19 vaccine. The study's findings and limits: Females outnumbered males among donors, who were mostly white British; clonal diversity was possibly underestimated. Among those given AZD1222, only 6 or 7 were seropositive at baseline. Recipients of two AZD1222 doses showed rising Spike-specific TCR breadth and depth. Repertoires were obtained only post-peak T cell response.

Profiled with immunoSEQ multiplex PCR; TCRdb holds only in-frame clones, not every one. The sample has around 140,000 clones, roughly 91% seen once. Germline V CDR1 and CDR2: ENHRY, SYGVKD. CDR3 length equals 12 residues. V lost 0 bases and J 10 bases, leaving 7 bases between the germline ends. Note on this clone: Its target is unknown.

The sample consisted of peripheral blood, taken on day 0 of AZD1222 vaccination. The TCR comes from an adult in good health. The rearrangement uses TRBV10-3 and TRBJ1-5; no clear D. CDR3 sequence: CAISESENPQHF. The CDR3 region has the DNA TGTGCCATCAGTGAGTCGGAGAATCCCCAGCATTTT.